This TCR beta chain originates from a study of regulatory T cells in long-lasting Graves disease. This clonotype turned up a few times. The time point denotes: newly diagnosed GD, antithyroid drugs for less than 3 months. PBMC-derived RNA was used for the TCR library. Sequencing libraries for TCR beta were prepared with iRepertoire HTBI primers and Arm-PCR of CDR3 regions. From the multiplex PCR reads, TCRdb called clonotypes with MiXCR, one entry per CDR3 protein. The profile shows approximately 490,000 distinct CDR3 sequences, around 15% of them singletons. The junction had 8 bases not matched to a gene; V was cut back by 5 bases and J by 0 bases. CDR3 length equals 17 residues. The germline CDR1 and CDR2 sequences are SEHNR and FQNEAQ (reference sequence). This same sample was also part of a study on T cells in Graves' hyperthyroidism and ophthalmopathy. That source reports: Most clonotypes expanded in the thyroid (above 0.001) were also present in blood.

The TCR sequence derives from a man between 35 and 55 years old with Graves disease. Here the sequenced sample was peripheral blood mononuclear cells (PBMCs), taken at new diagnosis, from a patient treated with antithyroid drugs. The V gene is TRBV7-9, the J gene TRBJ2-1, with 9 bases fitting TRBD2. CDR3: CASSQLAGDSSYNEQFF. CDR3 coding DNA: TGTGCCAGCAGCCAATTAGCGGGGGACAGCTCCTACAATGAGCAGTTCTTC.